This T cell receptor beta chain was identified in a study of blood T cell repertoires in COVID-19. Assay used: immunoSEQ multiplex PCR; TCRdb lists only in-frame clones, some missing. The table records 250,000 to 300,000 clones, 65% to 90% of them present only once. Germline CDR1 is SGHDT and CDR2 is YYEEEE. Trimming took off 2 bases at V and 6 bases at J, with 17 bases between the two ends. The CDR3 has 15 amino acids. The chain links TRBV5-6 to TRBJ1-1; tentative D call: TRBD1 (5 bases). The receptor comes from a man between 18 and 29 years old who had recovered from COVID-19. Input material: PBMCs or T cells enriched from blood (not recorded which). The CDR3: CASSFLQGGPAEAFF. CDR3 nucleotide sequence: TGTGCCAGCAGCTTCCTCCAGGGAGGGCCGGCTGAAGCTTTCTTT.